Listed here are 3 T cell receptor beta chains from one sample, sequenced in a study of blood T cell repertoires in COVID-19. Data came from immunoSEQ multiplex PCR; TCRdb stores just in-frame clones and leaves some out. The data contain about 110,000 clones, 88% of them singletons. Sequencing was done on a sample of peripheral blood. The receptors originated from a human donor in a cohort sampled during active COVID-19.

The sample holds one count of this clone. The rearrangement links TRBV15 to TRBJ1-1; TRBD1 is a possible D gene (5 bases). There are 18 residues in the CDR3. V lost 5 bases, J lost 1 base, and 23 bases lay in between. The germline V gene has CDR1 LNHNV and CDR2 YYDKDF (reference sequence). Here the CDR3 DNA reads TGTGCCACCAGCCCCTGGGTATCTCAAGGGGTTTGGAACACTGAAGCTTTCTTT. Amino acid sequence: CATSPWVSQGVWNTEAFF. The whole variable domain, filled in from reference TRBV15 and TRBJ1-1, reads DAMVIQNPRYQVTQFGKPVTLSCSQTLNHNVMYWYQQKSSQAPKLLFHYYDKDFNNEADTPDNFQSRRPNTSFCFLDIRSPGLGDTAMYLCATSPWVSQGVWNTEAFFGQGTRLTVV.

This clone showed up just a few times. J is TRBJ1-3 and V is TRBV10-3; unclear D gene. Trimming took off 3 bases at V and 0 bases at J, with 6 bases between the two ends. Germline values: CDR1 ENHRY, CDR2 SYGVKD. The CDR3 totals 14 residues. CDR3 sequence reads: CAISDGDSGNTIYF. The CDR3 DNA is TGTGCCATCAGTGACGGGGACTCTGGAAACACCATATATTTT.

The chain carries TRBV7-2 and TRBJ1-6; the D gene is possibly TRBD1 (6 bases). This CDR3 region has 17 residues. The germline V and J ends were trimmed by 4 bases and 0 bases, with 13 bases remaining between them. The germline V gene encodes CDR1 SGHTA and CDR2 FQGNSA. The CDR3 coding sequence is TGTGCCAGCAGCTCGCCAGGGGAACACTCCTATAATTCACCCCTCCACTTT. Amino acid sequence: CASSSPGEHSYNSPLHF.